The rows below give T cell receptor beta chains drawn from one sample of a study of CD8 T cells in Susac syndrome. TCRdb processed the immunoSEQ multiplex PCR reads anew with MiXCR; each CDR3 protein has one entry. The table includes about 180,000 distinct CDR3 sequences, around 94% detected once. Sequencing was carried out using CD4+ T cells from PBMCs. Every receptor here comes from a human donor with Susac syndrome. Both conserved end residues are part of each CDR3. The D gene is left open where the match is weak.

-	TRBJ2-1	TRBV5-4	CASSPPGPLGGEQFF	TGTGCCAGCAGCCCCCCAGGGCCCCTCGGAGGTGAGCAGTTCTTC
TRBD1	TRBJ2-1	TRBV6-1	CASSGQGVEQFF	TGTGCCAGCAGTGGTCAGGGGGTTGAGCAGTTCTTC
-	TRBJ2-1	TRBV9	CASSPSQGNRNEQFF	TGTGCCAGCAGCCCTTCCCAGGGTAATCGCAATGAGCAGTTCTTC
-	TRBJ2-7	TRBV5-8	CASSLARAGSYF	TGTGCCAGCAGCTTGGCGAGGGCGGGCTCGTACTTC
-	TRBJ2-4	TRBV29-1	CSVENSGNIQYF	TGCAGCGTTGAAAATTCAGGAAACATTCAGTACTTC
TRBD1	TRBJ2-1	TRBV5-1	CASSPGTVNEQFF	TGCGCCAGCAGCCCCGGGACAGTGAATGAGCAGTTCTTC
-	TRBJ2-6	TRBV5-3	CARGHHYSGANVLTF	TGTGCCAGAGGACATCACTACTCTGGGGCCAACGTCCTGACTTTC
-	TRBJ2-2	TRBV11-1	CASSSKRDTNTGELFF	TGTGCCAGCAGCTCCAAAAGGGACACCAACACCGGGGAGCTGTTTTTT
TRBD1	TRBJ1-1	TRBV7-2	CASSSTRGLNTEAFF	TGTGCCAGCAGCTCGACCAGGGGGCTGAACACTGAAGCTTTCTTT
-	TRBJ1-5	TRBV30	CAWSDRDRYQPQHF	TGTGCCTGGAGCGACCGGGACCGCTATCAGCCCCAGCATTTT
-	TRBJ1-2	TRBV10-2	CASSGGVYGYTF	TGCGCCAGCAGTGGAGGGGTCTATGGCTACACCTTC
TRBD1	TRBJ2-5	TRBV20-1	CSADLGQAGTQYF	TGCAGTGCCGACCTGGGACAGGCTGGGACCCAGTACTTC
TRBD1	TRBJ1-6	TRBV6-5	CASSYSGTGNSPLHF	TGTGCCAGCAGTTACTCAGGGACAGGGAATTCACCCCTCCACTTT
-	TRBJ2-2	TRBV2	CASSERTTRNTGELFF	TGTGCCAGCAGTGAAAGGACAACCAGGAACACCGGGGAGCTGTTTTTT
TRBD1	TRBJ2-7	TRBV20-1	CSAPDRAFIHEQYF	TGCAGTGCTCCGGACAGGGCGTTTATCCACGAGCAGTACTTC
-	TRBJ2-1	TRBV6-5	CASSYSPGDSYNEQFF	TGTGCCAGCAGTTACTCGCCCGGGGACTCCTACAATGAGCAGTTCTTC
-	TRBJ1-1	TRBV19	CASSIVQMNTEAFF	TGTGCCAGTAGTATAGTACAGATGAACACTGAAGCTTTCTTT